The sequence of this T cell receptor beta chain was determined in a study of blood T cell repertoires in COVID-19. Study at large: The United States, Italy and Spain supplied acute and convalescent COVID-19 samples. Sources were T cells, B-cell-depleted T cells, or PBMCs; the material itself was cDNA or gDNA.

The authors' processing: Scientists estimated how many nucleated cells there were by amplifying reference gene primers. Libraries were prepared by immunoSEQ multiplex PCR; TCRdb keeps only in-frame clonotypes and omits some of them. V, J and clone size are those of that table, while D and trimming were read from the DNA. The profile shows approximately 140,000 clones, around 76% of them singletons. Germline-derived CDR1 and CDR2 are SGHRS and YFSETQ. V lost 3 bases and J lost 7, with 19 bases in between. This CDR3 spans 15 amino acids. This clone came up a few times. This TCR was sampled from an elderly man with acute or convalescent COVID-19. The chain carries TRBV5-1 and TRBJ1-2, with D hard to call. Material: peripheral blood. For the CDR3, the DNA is TGCGCCAGCAGCTCCCTCGGGGTTCCCTTGGGTGGCTACACCTTC. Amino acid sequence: CASSSLGVPLGGYTF.